The 3 T cell receptor beta chains in this list originate from one sample, sequenced in a study of tumor and adjacent non-tumor tissue in lung cancer. TCRbeta libraries were built with three rounds of nested PCR, modified from ARM-PCR. TCRdb ran MiXCR on the multiplex PCR reads and lists one entry per CDR3 protein. The sample has under 150,000 distinct CDR3 sequences, roughly 66% seen once. The template was RNA from unsorted bulk tissue. The material sequenced was lung tumor tissue. The receptor set was obtained from a man aged 55 to 69 with small cell lung cancer.

Turning to this clonotype: Germline and junction disagree at one end, which may indicate a read error. This chain joins TRBV6-5 and TRBJ2-7, with TRBD1 identical over 9 bases. Germline values: CDR1 MNHEY, CDR2 SVGAGI. The CDR3 loop spans 15 amino acids. CDR3 sequence reads: CVSRRDRDRSYEQYF. CDR3 DNA: TGTGTCAGCAGGAGGGACAGGGATCGGTCCTACGAGCAGTACTTC.

This clonotype has at least ten counts. The rearrangement links TRBV30 to TRBJ2-5; 15 nucleotides match TRBD2. This CDR3 has 18 residues. The trim removed 0 bases at V and 5 bases at J, leaving 10 bases unmatched. CDR1 and CDR2 (germline): GTSNPN, SVGIG (reference sequence). The CDR3 DNA reads as TGTGCCTGGAGTGTTCGGACTAGCGGGAGGGTTCATCGGGAGACCCAGTACTTC. Its translation: CAWSVRTSGRVHRETQYF.

A remark on this clonotype: A read error may account for a junction end that differs from germline. The chain carries TRBV28 and TRBJ2-7, with D possibly matching TRBD1 (6 bases). Germline assignment: CDR1 MDHEN and CDR2 SYDVKM. This CDR3 comprises 13 residues. In DNA, the CDR3 is TGTGTCAGCAGGCTACAGGGTCCCTACGAGCAGTACTTC. This sequence encodes CVSRLQGPYEQYF.